The T cell receptor (beta chain) described here comes from a study of T cells after yellow fever vaccination. Each CDR3 protein is one row after TCRdb ran MiXCR on the 5' RACE reads. The sample shows about 320,000 distinct CDR3 sequences, 3.5% to 4.5% of them seen only once. This clonotype was counted between two and nine times. CDR3 length: 16 residues. With 6 bases removed from V and 7 bases from J, the gap between germline ends came to 22 bases. Germline V gene data show CDR1 as KGHSH and CDR2 as LQKENI. The chain uses TRBV18 and TRBJ1-5; tentatively, D is TRBD1 (6 bases). The sequencing used PBMCs, collected 15 days after the yellow fever booster vaccination. The sequence was collected from a man between 18 and 35 years old who received the YFV17D yellow fever vaccine. The CDR3 nucleotides read TGTGCCAGCTCCCCCGCAGGGGCGGGGGTTCAGCAGCCCCAGCATTTT. Protein: CASSPAGAGVQQPQHF.